These 26 T cell receptor beta chains originate from one sample sequenced in a study of blood T cell repertoires in COVID-19. Generated by immunoSEQ multiplex PCR, the TCRdb table keeps only in-frame clones and is missing some. The data show about 220,000 clones, around four fifths seen once. The sample taken for sequencing was peripheral blood. These receptors were collected from a man aged 30 to 39 with active or convalescent COVID-19.

V is TRBV4-2 and J is TRBJ1-5, with 8 bases fitting TRBD1. Germline trimming cut 4 bases from V and 4 bases from J; bases unmatched to any gene: 6. The germline gives CDR1 LGHNA, CDR2 YNFKEQ. The CDR3 has 15 amino acids. CDR3 sequence: CASSPGTGKNQPQHF. CDR3 nucleotides: TGTGCCAGCAGCCCGGGGACAGGTAAAAATCAGCCCCAGCATTTT.

The chain couples TRBV6-2 or TRBV6-3 to TRBJ2-3; maybe TRBD1 (6 bases). Trimming cost V 4 bases and J 0 bases, with 14 bases left between them. There are 16 residues in the CDR3. The germline gives CDR1 MNHEY, CDR2 SVGEGT. The CDR3 sequence is CASSSQGPHSTDTQYF. CDR3 DNA: TGTGCCAGCAGTTCTCAGGGGCCCCATAGCACAGATACGCAGTATTTT.

The chain uses TRBV5-1 and TRBJ2-7; TRBD1 matches 7 bases. Germline assignment: CDR1 SGHRS and CDR2 YFSETQ. This CDR3 region has 15 residues. V was clipped by 0 bases and J by 4 bases; unmatched bases: 7. The CDR3 nucleotides are TGCGCCAGCAGCTTGGGGGCAGGGGGTGTGTACGAGCAGTACTTC. Encoded protein: CASSLGAGGVYEQYF.

The V call is TRBV5-1, the J call TRBJ1-1; D ambiguous. The V gene lost 0 bases and the J gene lost 4 bases, with 7 bases spanning the gap. The CDR3 is 13 residues long. Germline CDR1 SGHRS, CDR2 YFSETQ. The CDR3 DNA follows: TGCGCCAGCAGCTTGGTTCCCGGCACTGAAGCTTTCTTT. This encodes CASSLVPGTEAFF.

The rearrangement joins TRBV27 to TRBJ2-7; TRBD2 matches at 7 bases. The germline gives CDR1 MNHEY, CDR2 SMNVEV (reference sequence). CDR3 length: 15 amino acids. With V trimmed by 6 bases and J by 5 bases, 13 bases remained unmatched. The CDR3 sequence: CASSRTPGLSNEQYF. CDR3 nucleotide sequence: TGTGCCAGCAGCCGAACACCGGGACTAAGTAACGAGCAGTACTTC.

The CDR3 DNA reads as TGTGCCACCAGCAGCCCGGACAGACCTAACACAGATACGCAGTATTTT. Protein: CATSSPDRPNTDTQYF. This sequence joins TRBV15 and TRBJ2-3; a possible D gene is TRBD1 (6 bases). V gave up 3 bases and J gave up 2 bases, with 15 bases separating them. Germline lookup yields CDR1 LNHNV and CDR2 YYDKDF (reference sequence). This CDR3 comprises 16 residues. Based on the CDR3 plus reference TRBV15 and TRBJ2-3, the full variable domain is DAMVIQNPRYQVTQFGKPVTLSCSQTLNHNVMYWYQQKSSQAPKLLFHYYDKDFNNEADTPDNFQSRRPNTSFCFLDIRSPGLGDTAMYLCATSSPDRPNTDTQYFGPGTRLTVL.

The chain combines TRBV7-2 with TRBJ1-2; the match to TRBD1 covers 7 bases. Germline V CDR1 and CDR2: SGHTA, FQGNSA. Unmatched junction bases numbered 11, after V lost 3 bases and J lost 4 bases. The CDR3 is 16 amino acids. The DNA for the CDR3 is TGTGCCAGCAGCTTTCGAGGGCGGGAGGGGGCCTATGGCTACACCTTC. It encodes CASSFRGREGAYGYTF.

The chain has TRBV11-2 and TRBJ2-2; D unclear. Between the trimmed V and J ends, which lost 5 bases and 5 bases, there was a span of 15 bases. Per the germline V gene, CDR1 is SGHAT and CDR2 is FQNNGV. The CDR3 sequence is 15 residues long. The CDR3 is CASSRERLLTGELFF. The CDR3 coding sequence is TGTGCCAGCAGCCGCGAAAGACTTCTGACCGGGGAGCTGTTTTTT.

The chain couples TRBV18 to TRBJ1-1; D is possibly TRBD1 (5 bases). V was clipped by 2 bases and J by 4 bases, with 8 bases between them. Germline V lookup: CDR1 KGHSH, CDR2 LQKENI. The CDR3 loop spans 13 amino acids. The CDR3 is CASSPGASTEAFF. Written as DNA, the CDR3 is TGTGCCAGCTCACCAGGGGCCTCCACTGAAGCTTTCTTT.

The chain joins TRBV5-1 to TRBJ2-1; a weak D match, TRBD1 (8 bases). CDR1 and CDR2 from the germline V gene are SGHRS and YFSETQ. V was trimmed by 3 bases and J by 9 bases, leaving 19 bases between them. The length of the CDR3 is 15 residues. CDR3 sequence (DNA): TGCGCCAGCAGCTGGGAGGGGACAGGAATCGGTGAGCAGTTCTTC. This translates into CASSWEGTGIGEQFF.

The V call is TRBV12-3 or TRBV12-4, the J call TRBJ1-5; D is unresolved. The length of the CDR3 is 13 residues. The germline V and J ends were trimmed by 3 bases and 8 bases, with 11 bases remaining between them. This CDR3 reads CASSFSLAEPQHF. CDR3 sequence (DNA): TGTGCCAGCAGTTTCTCACTCGCCGAGCCCCAGCATTTT.

A single count supports this clone. This chain uses TRBV30 with TRBJ2-7; 14 nucleotides match TRBD2. Germline values: CDR1 GTSNPN, CDR2 SVGIG (reference sequence). Trimming cost V 2 bases and J 6 bases; bases outside gene matches: 12. This CDR3 has 17 residues. DNA for the CDR3: TGTGCCTGGAGTTTATCCGGGACTAGCGGGAGCCGAAGCGAGCAGTACTTC. Its protein is CAWSLSGTSGSRSEQYF.

V is TRBV5-8 and J is TRBJ2-7; D might be TRBD1 (5 bases). The CDR3 contains 12 residues. Germline-derived CDR1 and CDR2 are SGHTS and YDEGEE. Trimming cost V 1 base and J 6 bases, with 8 bases left between them. CDR3 loop: CASSLLGLEQYF. CDR3 in DNA: TGTGCCAGCAGCTTGTTGGGGCTCGAGCAGTACTTC.

J is TRBJ1-1 and V is TRBV14; TRBD1 matches 9 bases. Germline CDR1 reads SGHDN; CDR2 reads FVKESK. Unmatched junction bases numbered 16, after V lost 3 bases and J lost 5 bases. This CDR3 has 18 residues. CDR3 DNA sequence: TGTGCCAGCAGCCAGGCGACAGGGGGATCCGGAACGAGGACTGAAGCTTTCTTT. Protein: CASSQATGGSGTRTEAFF.

The chain has TRBV10-3 and TRBJ2-1; 9 bases align to TRBD2. This CDR3 contains 12 residues. Losses at the gene ends were 10 bases for V and 8 bases for J; bases not matched to a gene: 6. The germline CDR1 and CDR2 sequences are ENHRY and SYGVKD. CDR3 sequence: CATGRGGYEQFF. CDR3 DNA: TGTGCCACCGGGCGGGGGGGGTATGAGCAGTTCTTC.

This sequence joins TRBV5-1 and TRBJ1-2; 8 nucleotides line up with TRBD1. The CDR3 extends over 14 amino acids. The germline V gene encodes CDR1 SGHRS and CDR2 YFSETQ. The trim removed 3 bases at V and 7 bases at J, leaving 8 bases unmatched. Here the CDR3 DNA reads TGCGCCAGCAGCTCACTCGACAGGGGAGGTGGCTACACCTTC. As protein: CASSSLDRGGGYTF.

In this sample, this clone turned up once. The chain uses TRBV3-1 (or the pseudogene TRBV3-2) and TRBJ2-5, with D possibly matching TRBD2 (7 bases). V lost 2 bases and J lost 5, with 18 bases in between. The length of the CDR3 is 16 residues. The germline V gene has CDR1 LGHDT and CDR2 YNNKEL (reference sequence). The CDR3 reads CASSQTGRGPGETQYF. The CDR3 DNA reads as TGTGCCAGCAGCCAAACGGGGCGGGGGCCCGGGGAGACCCAGTACTTC.

The chain links TRBV5-1 to TRBJ2-5, with D perhaps TRBD2 (5 bases). Trimming removed 0 bases at V and 1 base at J, with 10 bases between. Germline CDR1 is SGHRS and CDR2 is YFSETQ. This CDR3 has 15 residues. This CDR3 reads CASSLDWGAQETQYF. The CDR3 DNA sequence: TGCGCCAGCAGCTTGGACTGGGGAGCCCAAGAGACCCAGTACTTC.

The chain recombines TRBV5-1 with TRBJ2-1, with D possibly being TRBD2 (6 bases). The ends were cut back, 2 bases at V and 8 bases at J, with 17 bases in the middle. In germline, CDR1 is SGHRS, CDR2 YFSETQ. The CDR3 is 15 amino acids. CDR3 loop: CASSFGGLGRYEQFF. Here the CDR3 DNA reads TGCGCCAGCAGCTTTGGGGGACTCGGGAGATATGAGCAGTTCTTC.

This rearrangement joins TRBV28 to TRBJ2-3, with 16 bases identical to TRBD2. This CDR3 contains 17 residues. CDR1 is MDHEN, CDR2 SYDVKM, per germline. The junction had 8 bases not matched to a gene; V was cut back by 5 bases and J by 6 bases. The CDR3 sequence is CASSGPGLAGGWDTQYF. CDR3 DNA sequence: TGTGCCAGCAGTGGGCCGGGACTAGCGGGAGGGTGGGATACGCAGTATTTT.

This clone has just one count. The V and J genes are TRBV7-6 and TRBJ2-7, with D perhaps TRBD1 (5 bases). CDR1 and CDR2 from the germline V gene are SGHVS and FNYEAQ. V was clipped by 5 bases and J by 6 bases, with 8 bases between them. The CDR3 has 11 residues. CDR3 region: CASSTGPEQYF. In DNA, the CDR3 is TGTGCCAGCAGCACAGGACCCGAGCAGTACTTC. The whole variable domain, remainder taken from reference TRBV7-6 and TRBJ2-7, is GAGVSQSPRYKVTKRGQDVALRCDPISGHVSLYWYRQALGQGPEFLTYFNYEAQQDKSGLPNDRFSAERPEGSISTLTIQRTEQRDSAMYRCASSTGPEQYFGPGTRLTVT.

The chain uses TRBV2 and TRBJ2-1, with TRBD1 matching 11 bases. The CDR3 consists of 16 residues. Germline CDR1 reads SNHLY; CDR2 reads FYNNEI. The V gene end was trimmed by 6 bases and the J gene end by 4 bases; junction bases not matched to a gene: 8. The CDR3: CASRTGQGARYNEQFF. The CDR3 DNA reads as TGTGCCAGCAGGACCGGACAGGGGGCGAGGTACAATGAGCAGTTCTTC.

This clone came up once. The chain couples TRBV27 to TRBJ2-3; unclear D gene. The V gene lost 5 bases and the J gene lost 2 bases, with 11 bases spanning the gap. The CDR3 has 14 amino acids. Germline V gene data show CDR1 as MNHEY and CDR2 as SMNVEV (reference sequence). The DNA of the CDR3 is TGTGCCAGCAGTCCACTCGGAGACACAGATACGCAGTATTTT. This encodes CASSPLGDTDTQYF.

This rearrangement joins TRBV2 to TRBJ1-2, with a weak D call TRBD1 (6 bases). The V end was cut by 7 bases, the J end by 7 bases, with 22 bases between. This CDR3 region has 15 residues. CDR1 is SNHLY and CDR2 is FYNNEI in the germline V gene. DNA for the CDR3: TGTGCCAGCACCCTACAGGGCGCTTCAGGCTTTGGCTACACCTTC. Protein product: CASTLQGASGFGYTF.

The chain joins TRBV4-3 to TRBJ1-4; possible D gene TRBD1, 5 bases. The germline gives CDR1 LGHNA, CDR2 YSLEER. The ends were cut back, 1 base at V and 8 bases at J, with 20 bases in the middle. There are 17 residues in the CDR3. CDR3 protein: CASSQAPMGGVEEKLFF. The DNA for the CDR3 is TGCGCCAGCAGCCAAGCCCCCATGGGGGGTGTAGAGGAAAAACTGTTTTTT.

This clone was recorded a few times. The V call is TRBV7-2, the J call TRBJ1-4, with 12 bases identical to TRBD1. V lost 4 bases and J lost 6; bases outside the gene matches: 6. This CDR3 is 16 amino acids long. Germline V gives CDR1 SGHTA, CDR2 FQGNSA. The CDR3 here is CASSSGTGGVYEKLFF. CDR3 nucleotide sequence: TGTGCCAGCAGCTCCGGGACAGGGGGCGTTTATGAAAAACTGTTTTTT. The full variable domain, with the rest looked up from reference TRBV7-2 and TRBJ1-4, is GAGVSQSPSNKVTEKGKDVELRCDPISGHTALYWYRQSLGQGLEFLIYFQGNSAPDKSGLPSDRFSAERTGGSVSTLTIQRTQQEDSAVYLCASSSGTGGVYEKLFFGSGTQLSVL.